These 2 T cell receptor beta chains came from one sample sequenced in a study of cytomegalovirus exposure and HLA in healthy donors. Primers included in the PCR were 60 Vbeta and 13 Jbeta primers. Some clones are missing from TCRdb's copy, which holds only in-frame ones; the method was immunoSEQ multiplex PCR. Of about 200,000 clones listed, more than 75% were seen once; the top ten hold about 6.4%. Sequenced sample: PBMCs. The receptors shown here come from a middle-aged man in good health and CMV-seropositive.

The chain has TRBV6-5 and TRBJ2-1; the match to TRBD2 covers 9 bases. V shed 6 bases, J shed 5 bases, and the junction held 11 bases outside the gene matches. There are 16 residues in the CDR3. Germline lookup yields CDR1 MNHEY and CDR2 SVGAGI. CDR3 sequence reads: CASSYLISSGNNEQFF. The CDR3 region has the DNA TGTGCCAGCAGCTACCTCATATCTAGCGGGAACAATGAGCAGTTCTTC.

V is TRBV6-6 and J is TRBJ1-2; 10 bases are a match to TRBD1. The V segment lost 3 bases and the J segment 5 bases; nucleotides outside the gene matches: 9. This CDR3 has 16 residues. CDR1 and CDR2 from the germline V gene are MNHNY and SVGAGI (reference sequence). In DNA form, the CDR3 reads TGTGCCAGCAGTTATGGACAGGGGGGGTCTCATTATGGCTACACCTTC. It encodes CASSYGQGGSHYGYTF.